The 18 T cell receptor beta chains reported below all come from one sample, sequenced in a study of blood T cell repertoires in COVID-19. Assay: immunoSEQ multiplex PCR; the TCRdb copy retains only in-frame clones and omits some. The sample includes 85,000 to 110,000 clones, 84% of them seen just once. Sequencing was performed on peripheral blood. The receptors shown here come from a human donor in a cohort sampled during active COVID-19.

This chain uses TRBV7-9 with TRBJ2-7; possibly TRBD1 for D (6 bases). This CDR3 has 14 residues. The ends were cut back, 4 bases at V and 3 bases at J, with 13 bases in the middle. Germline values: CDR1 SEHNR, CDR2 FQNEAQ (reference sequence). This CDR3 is CASSSTTTGYEQYF. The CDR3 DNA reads TGTGCCAGCAGCTCAACGACGACAGGCTACGAGCAGTACTTC.

The CDR3 here is CASSPLGAYNEQFF. DNA of the CDR3: TGTGCCAGCAGCCCTCTGGGAGCCTACAATGAGCAGTTCTTC. The genes are TRBV7-9 and TRBJ2-1, with a weak D call TRBD2 (5 bases). Germline V gives CDR1 SEHNR, CDR2 FQNEAQ (reference sequence). Trimming took off 5 bases at V and 2 bases at J, with 10 bases between the two ends. The CDR3 contains 14 residues.

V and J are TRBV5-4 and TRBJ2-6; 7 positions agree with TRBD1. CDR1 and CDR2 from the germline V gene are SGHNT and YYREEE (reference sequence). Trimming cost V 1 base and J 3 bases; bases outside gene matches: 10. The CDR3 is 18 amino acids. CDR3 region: CASSLSNRGNFGANVLTF. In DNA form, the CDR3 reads TGTGCCAGCAGCTTGAGTAACAGGGGTAATTTTGGGGCCAACGTCCTGACTTTC. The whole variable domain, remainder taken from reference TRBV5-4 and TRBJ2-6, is ETGVTQSPTHLIKTRGQQVTLRCSSQSGHNTVSWYQQALGQGPQFIFQYYREEENGRGNFPPRFSGLQFPNYSSELNVNALELDDSALYLCASSLSNRGNFGANVLTFGAGSRLTVL.

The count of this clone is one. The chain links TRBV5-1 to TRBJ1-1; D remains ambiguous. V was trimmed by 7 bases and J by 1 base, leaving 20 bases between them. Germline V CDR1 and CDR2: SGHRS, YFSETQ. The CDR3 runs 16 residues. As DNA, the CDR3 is TGCGCCAGCTCCGGAGAGGGAGGGTGGGGGAACACTGAAGCTTTCTTT. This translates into CASSGEGGWGNTEAFF.

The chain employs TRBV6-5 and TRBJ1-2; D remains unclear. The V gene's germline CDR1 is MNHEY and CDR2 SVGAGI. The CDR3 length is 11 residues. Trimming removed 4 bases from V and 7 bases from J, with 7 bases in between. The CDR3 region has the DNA TGTGCCAGCAGTTTGGGCATTGGCTACACCTTC. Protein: CASSLGIGYTF.

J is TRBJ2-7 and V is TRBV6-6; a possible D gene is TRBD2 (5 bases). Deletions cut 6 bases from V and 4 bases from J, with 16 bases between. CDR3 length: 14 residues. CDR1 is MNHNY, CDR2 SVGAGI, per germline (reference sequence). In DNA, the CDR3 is TGTGCCAGCAGGCGTGGGAGCCCTGGATACGAGCAGTACTTC. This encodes CASRRGSPGYEQYF.

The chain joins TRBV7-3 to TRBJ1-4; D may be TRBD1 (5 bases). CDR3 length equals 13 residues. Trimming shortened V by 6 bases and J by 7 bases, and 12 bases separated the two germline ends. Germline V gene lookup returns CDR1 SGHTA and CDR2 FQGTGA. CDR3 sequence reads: CASSRRGGEKLFF. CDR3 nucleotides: TGTGCCAGCAGTCGGAGGGGCGGTGAAAAACTGTTTTTT.

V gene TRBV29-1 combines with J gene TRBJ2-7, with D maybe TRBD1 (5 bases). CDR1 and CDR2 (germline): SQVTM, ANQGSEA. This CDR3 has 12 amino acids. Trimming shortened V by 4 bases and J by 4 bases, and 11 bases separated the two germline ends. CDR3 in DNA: TGCAGCGTTGCAGCAGGGCCATACGAGCAGTACTTC. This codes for CSVAAGPYEQYF.

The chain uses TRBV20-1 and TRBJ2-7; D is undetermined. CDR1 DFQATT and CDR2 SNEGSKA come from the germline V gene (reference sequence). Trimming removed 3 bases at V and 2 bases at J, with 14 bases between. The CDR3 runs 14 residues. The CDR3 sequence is CSASKPKNPYEQYF. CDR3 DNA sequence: TGCAGTGCTAGTAAGCCGAAAAATCCCTACGAGCAGTACTTC.

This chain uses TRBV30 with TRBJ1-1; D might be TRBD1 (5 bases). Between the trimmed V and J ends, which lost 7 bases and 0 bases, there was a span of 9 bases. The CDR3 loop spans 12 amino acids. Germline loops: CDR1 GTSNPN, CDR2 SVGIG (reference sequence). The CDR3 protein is CAFDRVNTEAFF. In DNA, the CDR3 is TGTGCCTTCGACAGAGTGAACACTGAAGCTTTCTTT.

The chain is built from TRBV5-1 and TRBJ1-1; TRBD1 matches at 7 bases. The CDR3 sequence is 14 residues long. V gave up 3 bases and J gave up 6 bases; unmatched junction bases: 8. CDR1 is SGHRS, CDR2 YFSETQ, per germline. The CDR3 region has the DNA TGCGCCAGCAGCTCGGGACAGCCGGTAGCTGAAGCTTTCTTT. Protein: CASSSGQPVAEAFF.

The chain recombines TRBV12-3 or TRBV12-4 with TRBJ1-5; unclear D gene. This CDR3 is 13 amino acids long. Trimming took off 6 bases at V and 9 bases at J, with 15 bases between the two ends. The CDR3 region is CASSQDGIRPQHF. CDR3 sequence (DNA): TGTGCCAGCAGCCAAGACGGGATCCGGCCCCAGCATTTT.

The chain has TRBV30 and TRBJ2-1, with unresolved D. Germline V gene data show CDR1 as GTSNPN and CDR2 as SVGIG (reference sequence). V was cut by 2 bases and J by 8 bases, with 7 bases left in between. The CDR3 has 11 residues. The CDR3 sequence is CAWSHTHEQFF. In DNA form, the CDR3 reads TGTGCCTGGAGTCATACTCATGAGCAGTTCTTC.

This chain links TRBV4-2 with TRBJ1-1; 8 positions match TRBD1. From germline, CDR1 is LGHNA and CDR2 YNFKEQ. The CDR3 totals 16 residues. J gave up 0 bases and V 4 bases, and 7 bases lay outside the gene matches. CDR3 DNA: TGTGCCAGCAGCCTGTACGACAGGGGCATGAACACTGAAGCTTTCTTT. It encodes CASSLYDRGMNTEAFF.

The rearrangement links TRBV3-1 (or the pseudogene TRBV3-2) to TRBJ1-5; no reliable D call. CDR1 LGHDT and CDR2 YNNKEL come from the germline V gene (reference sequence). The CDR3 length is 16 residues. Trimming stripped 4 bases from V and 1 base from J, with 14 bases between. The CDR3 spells CASSPGGGTSNQPQHF. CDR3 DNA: TGTGCCAGCAGCCCGGGTGGCGGCACGAGCAATCAGCCCCAGCATTTT.

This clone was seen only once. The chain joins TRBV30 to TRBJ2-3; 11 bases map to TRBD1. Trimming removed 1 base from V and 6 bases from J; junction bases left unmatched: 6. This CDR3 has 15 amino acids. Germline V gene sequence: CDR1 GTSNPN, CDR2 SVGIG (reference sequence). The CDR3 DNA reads TGTGCCTGGAGTGGGGACAGGGGGTCGTCCGATACGCAGTATTTT. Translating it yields CAWSGDRGSSDTQYF.

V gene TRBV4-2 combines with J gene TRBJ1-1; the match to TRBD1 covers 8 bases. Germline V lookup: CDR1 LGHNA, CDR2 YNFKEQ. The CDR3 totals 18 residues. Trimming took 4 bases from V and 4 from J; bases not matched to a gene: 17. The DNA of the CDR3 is TGTGCCAGCAGCCGACCCCTCGGGACAGGCCGTTCCCCCACTGAAGCTTTCTTT. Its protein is CASSRPLGTGRSPTEAFF.

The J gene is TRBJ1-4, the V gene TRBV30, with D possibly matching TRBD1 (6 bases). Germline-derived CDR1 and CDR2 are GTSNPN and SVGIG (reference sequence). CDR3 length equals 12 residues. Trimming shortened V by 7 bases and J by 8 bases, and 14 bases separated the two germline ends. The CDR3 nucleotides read TGTGCCTCACAGGGTCGCGAGGAAAAACTGTTTTTT. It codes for CASQGREEKLFF.